The T cell receptor (beta chain) under discussion was sequenced for a study of cytotoxic CD8 clonotypes in ibrutinib-treated CLL. V lost 3 bases, J lost 0 bases, and 15 bases lay in between. Germline V gene data show CDR1 as KGHSH and CDR2 as LQKENI. The CDR3 runs to 17 residues. TCRdb's table, derived via immunoSEQ multiplex PCR, lists solely in-frame clones and lacks some. The sample records roughly 180,000 clones, over 55% being singletons. The genes are TRBV18 and TRBJ2-1; D is possibly TRBD2 (6 bases). The material sequenced was PBMCs, taken after 24 months of ibrutinib treatment. The receptor comes from a human donor with chronic lymphocytic leukemia. CDR3 in amino acids: CASSPRLAQSSYNEQFF. In DNA form, the CDR3 reads TGTGCCAGCTCACCCAGGCTAGCGCAAAGCTCCTACAATGAGCAGTTCTTC.